A selection of T cell receptor beta chains follows, all from one sample in a study of blood T cell repertoires in COVID-19. Profiled with immunoSEQ multiplex PCR; TCRdb holds only in-frame clones, not every one. This sample carries 290,000 or so clones, 70% to 90% of them seen once, and the ten largest clones take 4% to 6%. Sample: peripheral blood. The source is a man aged 45-60 years with active or convalescent COVID-19. CDR3s include the opening cysteine and the closing phenylalanine or tryptophan. A D gene is named only where the DNA matches it firmly. Only part of the rows carry a size: once, few, many, or a class if the clone is expanded.

clone_size,d_call,v_call,j_call,cdr3_nt,cdr3_aa
few,-,TRBV30,TRBJ1-3,TGTGCCTGGAGTAGAGGGGGAAACACCATATATTTT,CAWSRGGNTIYF
few,TRBD2,TRBV5-1,TRBJ2-2,TGCGCCAGCAGCTCGAGGATTCCGGGGAGGGACACCGGGGAGCTGTTTTTT,CASSSRIPGRDTGELFF
-,TRBD1,TRBV5-6,TRBJ2-1,TGTGCCAGCAGTATCGACAGGGGGTACTACAATGAGCAGTTCTTC,CASSIDRGYYNEQFF
-,TRBD1,TRBV18,TRBJ1-1,TGTGCCAGCTCAGACCAGGGGGCGAGCACTGAAGCTTTCTTT,CASSDQGASTEAFF
-,-,TRBV19,TRBJ2-7,TGTGCCAGTAGTTTCACAGGAGGGGGGGGCTACGAGCAGTACTTC,CASSFTGGGGYEQYF
-,-,TRBV7-9,TRBJ1-6,TGTGCCAGCAGCTTCCCCGCGGGGTCACCCCTCCACTTT,CASSFPAGSPLHF
-,-,TRBV7-6,TRBJ2-3,TGTGCCAGCAGCGAGGAGACTAGATCCACAGATACGCAGTATTTT,CASSEETRSTDTQYF
-,-,TRBV30,TRBJ1-6,TGTGCCTGGAGTGTGGTAGATTTTAATTCACCCCTCCACTTT,CAWSVVDFNSPLHF
-,-,TRBV18,TRBJ1-2,TGTGCCAGCTCACCACCGGGGAGAAACTATGGCTACACCTTC,CASSPPGRNYGYTF
-,-,TRBV27,TRBJ1-1,TGTGCCAGCGGGGGCAGGAACACTGAAGCTTTCTTT,CASGGRNTEAFF
-,TRBD1,TRBV5-6,TRBJ2-2,TGTGCCAGCAGGTGGAGGTTGGACAGGTCCACCGGGGAGCTGTTTTTT,CASRWRLDRSTGELFF
once,-,TRBV28,TRBJ1-2,TGTGCCAGCAGGCGGGGGAGCCACTATGGCTACACCTTC,CASRRGSHYGYTF
-,TRBD1,TRBV5-1,TRBJ2-7,TGCGCCAGCAGCCCCAACAGGGGGGAGCAGTACTTC,CASSPNRGEQYF
few,TRBD2,TRBV2,TRBJ2-7,TGTGCCAGCAGTGGACTAGCGGCAATCTACGAGCAGTACTTC,CASSGLAAIYEQYF
-,-,TRBV7-2,TRBJ2-7,TGTGCCAGCAGCCGGCGGGACGGCGAGCAGTACTTC,CASSRRDGEQYF
-,-,TRBV6-9,TRBJ2-4,TGTGCCAGCAGTTTGGGACAGGGCGGGGGGAGTTTC,CASSLGQGGGSF
-,-,TRBV25-1,TRBJ2-5,TGTGCCAGCAGTGAATCCATCGCAGGGGGGACCCAAGAGACCCAGTACTTC,CASSESIAGGTQETQYF
-,-,TRBV20-1,TRBJ2-1,TGCAGTGCTAGAGATAGGGGTGAGCAGTTCTTC,CSARDRGEQFF
-,TRBD1,TRBV5-5,TRBJ2-3,TGTGCCAGCAGCTATTCTACAGGGGACACGCAGTATTTT,CASSYSTGDTQYF
-,-,TRBV6-1,TRBJ2-7,TGTGCCAGCAGTTTCGGGGGTTACGAGCAGTACTTC,CASSFGGYEQYF
-,TRBD1,TRBV2,TRBJ2-5,TGTGCCAGCAGTCTCGAGACAGGGGTGGAGACCCAGTACTTC,CASSLETGVETQYF
-,-,TRBV5-1,TRBJ1-3,TGCGCCAGCAGCTTGGGGAGGGGAAATGGAAACACCATATATTTT,CASSLGRGNGNTIYF
-,-,TRBV19,TRBJ1-5,TGTGCCAGTAGTATGGGCAGGCTATACGCGAGCAATCAGCCCCAGCATTTT,CASSMGRLYASNQPQHF
-,-,TRBV7-2,TRBJ1-4,TGTGCCAGCAGCTTAGACAGCACAACTAATGAAAAACTGTTTTTT,CASSLDSTTNEKLFF
-,-,TRBV6-5,TRBJ1-2,TGTGCCAGCAGTAGACACAACTCTAACTATGGCTACACCTTC,CASSRHNSNYGYTF
once,TRBD1,TRBV5-1,TRBJ1-1,TGCGCCAGCAGCTCCCGGACAGGGGGTACTGAAGCTTTCTTT,CASSSRTGGTEAFF
-,-,TRBV27,TRBJ2-1,TGTGCCAGCAGCTCGGGAAAATACAATGAGCAGTTCTTC,CASSSGKYNEQFF
-,TRBD1,TRBV4-1,TRBJ1-6,TGCGCCAGCAGCCGGGGACAGGGGAACGATTCACCCCTCCACTTT,CASSRGQGNDSPLHF
-,-,TRBV12-3/TRBV12-4,TRBJ1-6,TGTGCCAGCACCATTCATACAGAGTCACCCCTCCACTTT,CASTIHTESPLHF
-,TRBD1,TRBV5-1,TRBJ2-2,TGCGCCAGCAGCGCCGGACAGGGGGCCCCCGGGGAGCTGTTTTTT,CASSAGQGAPGELFF
-,TRBD1,TRBV30,TRBJ2-7,TGTGCCTGGAGTCCGGGGACAGGGGGCGAGCAGTACTTC,CAWSPGTGGEQYF
-,-,TRBV6-6,TRBJ1-2,TGTGCCAGCAGTTACTCGGAGCGGGGCCGGCGTGGCGGCTACACCTTC,CASSYSERGRRGGYTF
-,-,TRBV27,TRBJ1-2,TGTGCCAGCGGGGGAGGGTTTGGCTACACCTTC,CASGGGFGYTF
-,-,TRBV5-4,TRBJ1-2,TGTGCCAGCAGCTTGGAGTCGGAGGCCTATGGCTACACCTTC,CASSLESEAYGYTF
-,TRBD2,TRBV4-2,TRBJ2-5,TGTGCCAGCAGCCAATGGACTAGCGGGAGGGAGACCCAGTACTTC,CASSQWTSGRETQYF
-,-,TRBV27,TRBJ2-7,TGTGCCAGCAGTAGGGGTAGGGATTACTCCTACGAGCAGTACTTC,CASSRGRDYSYEQYF
-,-,TRBV11-1,TRBJ2-2,TGTGCCAGCAGCTTAGGACAGGAGAGGACCGGGGAGCTGTTTTTT,CASSLGQERTGELFF